These 8 T cell receptor beta chains came from one sample sequenced in a study of blood T cell repertoires in COVID-19. The protocol was immunoSEQ multiplex PCR, while the TCRdb copy is restricted to in-frame clones and leaves out a portion. The data hold 270,000 or so clones, with 84% observed a single time. The material sequenced was peripheral blood. The receptors come from a human donor in a cohort sampled during active COVID-19.

CDR3 in amino acids: CASSLSSITDTQYF. Written as DNA, the CDR3 is TGTGCCAGCAGCTTATCATCTATCACAGATACGCAGTATTTT. The chain carries TRBV11-2 and TRBJ2-3; D is ambiguous. Trimming took 2 bases from V and 2 from J, leaving 8 bases between them. The CDR3 runs 14 residues. Germline V gene sequence: CDR1 SGHAT, CDR2 FQNNGV.

V usage is TRBV5-1 and J usage is TRBJ2-7, with 7 bases lining up with TRBD1. After removal of 0 bases from V and 5 bases from J, the junction contained 11 bases not matched to a gene. CDR1 and CDR2 (germline): SGHRS, YFSETQ. CDR3 length equals 16 residues. The CDR3 coding sequence is TGCGCCAGCAGCTTGGGTCTAGGGACAGTTTTCGACGAGCAGTACTTC. Its translation is CASSLGLGTVFDEQYF.

This rearrangement joins TRBV9 to TRBJ2-1; TRBD2 aligns across 8 bases. The CDR3 consists of 15 residues. Trimming removed 3 bases from V and 3 bases from J; junction bases left unmatched: 5. Germline CDR1 and CDR2: SGDLS and YYNGEE. The CDR3 region is CASSELAGHYNEQFF. CDR3 sequence (DNA): TGTGCCAGCAGCGAGCTAGCGGGCCACTACAATGAGCAGTTCTTC.

CDR3 loop: CASSYSGSRETQYF. CDR3 DNA: TGCGCCAGCAGCTATAGCGGGAGTCGGGAGACCCAGTACTTC. The chain uses TRBV5-1 and TRBJ2-5; 9 bases map to TRBD2. Germline assignment: CDR1 SGHRS and CDR2 YFSETQ. V gave up 3 bases and J gave up 5 bases; unmatched junction bases: 5. The CDR3 is 14 residues long.

The V call is TRBV6-5, the J call TRBJ1-1; TRBD1 is a possible D gene (5 bases). The CDR3 spans 16 residues. The V end was cut by 2 bases, the J end by 1 base, with 14 bases between. Per the germline V gene, CDR1 is MNHEY and CDR2 is SVGAGI. CDR3 region: CASSYGTGGTNTEAFF. The CDR3 coding sequence is TGTGCCAGCAGTTACGGGACGGGGGGGACGAACACTGAAGCTTTCTTT.

This clone was seen a few times. V usage is TRBV11-2 and J usage is TRBJ2-4; possible D gene TRBD2, 5 bases. The CDR3 sequence is 13 residues long. V shed 6 bases and J shed 5 bases, with 11 bases lying between them. Germline CDR1 SGHAT, CDR2 FQNNGV. CDR3 DNA sequence: TGTGCCAGCAGAAGTGCGGGTCAAAACATTCAGTACTTC. Translating gives CASRSAGQNIQYF.

This rearrangement joins TRBV28 to TRBJ1-2; D unclear. With 5 bases removed from V and 14 bases from J, the gap between germline ends came to 15 bases. Germline CDR1 is MDHEN and CDR2 is SYDVKM. There are 11 residues in the CDR3. CDR3 in amino acids: CASSTPPGRTF. The CDR3 bases are TGTGCCAGCAGTACCCCACCCGGGAGAACCTTC.

This clone was detected only once. The genes are TRBV19 and TRBJ2-1; 7 nucleotides line up with TRBD1. The CDR3 extends over 14 amino acids. V dropped 5 bases and J dropped 9; count of bases not matched to a gene: 10. From germline, CDR1 is LNHDA and CDR2 SQIVND (reference sequence). The CDR3 DNA is TGTGCCAGTAGTCCCGCCAGGGGGATCGGTGAGCAGTTCTTC. Amino acid sequence: CASSPARGIGEQFF.